Listed below are T cell receptor beta chains from one sample, sequenced in a study of blood T cell repertoires in COVID-19. Method: immunoSEQ multiplex PCR; TCRdb's copy keeps in-frame clones and lacks some. The table lists roughly 160,000 clones, about 85% of them singletons, with about 5.3% in the top ten. Sequenced input: PBMCs or T cells enriched from blood (not recorded which). These receptors were collected from a woman in her forties with acute COVID-19. The CDR3 runs from the conserved cysteine through the conserved F or W. Each record gives: D gene, clone size, V gene, J gene, CDR3 protein, CDR3 DNA. The D gene is left open where the match is weak. The size entry is marked missing in some rows and otherwise reads once, few, many or a size class.

d_call: .; clone_size: .; v_call: TRBV9; j_call: TRBJ2-2; cdr3_aa: CASSQQNTGELFF; cdr3_nt: TGTGCCAGCAGCCAACAGAACACCGGGGAGCTGTTTTTT
d_call: TRBD1; clone_size: .; v_call: TRBV5-4; j_call: TRBJ2-2; cdr3_aa: CASSSQQGAGTGELFF; cdr3_nt: TGTGCCAGCAGCTCACAACAGGGGGCGGGAACCGGGGAGCTGTTTTTT
d_call: TRBD2; clone_size: .; v_call: TRBV6-1; j_call: TRBJ2-5; cdr3_aa: CASSEASSGRRETQYF; cdr3_nt: TGTGCCAGCAGTGAAGCCTCTAGCGGGAGGAGGGAGACCCAGTACTTC
d_call: TRBD1; clone_size: .; v_call: TRBV20-1; j_call: TRBJ1-5; cdr3_aa: CSASTGGVVGNQPQHF; cdr3_nt: TGCAGTGCTAGTACAGGGGGAGTCGTTGGCAATCAGCCCCAGCATTTT
d_call: .; clone_size: .; v_call: TRBV12-3/TRBV12-4; j_call: TRBJ2-2; cdr3_aa: CASTPGTFGELFF; cdr3_nt: TGTGCCAGCACCCCCGGGACATTCGGGGAGCTGTTTTTT
d_call: TRBD1; clone_size: .; v_call: TRBV2; j_call: TRBJ2-6; cdr3_aa: CASTGQGAGANVLTF; cdr3_nt: TGTGCCAGCACCGGACAGGGGGCCGGGGCCAACGTCCTGACTTTC
d_call: .; clone_size: .; v_call: TRBV6-5; j_call: TRBJ2-1; cdr3_aa: CASRRESSYNEQFF; cdr3_nt: TGTGCCAGCAGACGGGAGTCCTCCTACAATGAGCAGTTCTTC
d_call: TRBD2; clone_size: .; v_call: TRBV2; j_call: TRBJ2-2; cdr3_aa: CASSLRGTSGDSNTGELFF; cdr3_nt: TGTGCCAGCAGTCTCCGGGGGACTAGCGGGGATTCGAACACCGGGGAGCTGTTTTTT
d_call: TRBD2; clone_size: .; v_call: TRBV9; j_call: TRBJ2-1; cdr3_aa: CASSAPGTSGRRGEQFF; cdr3_nt: TGTGCCAGCAGCGCGCCCGGGACTAGCGGGAGAAGAGGTGAGCAGTTCTTC
d_call: TRBD1; clone_size: .; v_call: TRBV30; j_call: TRBJ1-1; cdr3_aa: CAGNRGMNTEAFF; cdr3_nt: TGTGCCGGGAACAGGGGGATGAACACTGAAGCTTTCTTT
d_call: .; clone_size: .; v_call: TRBV5-1; j_call: TRBJ1-3; cdr3_aa: CASSLAGGGSGNTIYF; cdr3_nt: TGCGCCAGCAGCTTGGCGGGGGGAGGCTCTGGAAACACCATATATTTT
d_call: .; clone_size: .; v_call: TRBV19; j_call: TRBJ1-2; cdr3_aa: CASRDRSYGYTF; cdr3_nt: TGTGCCAGTAGGGACAGATCCTATGGCTACACCTTC
d_call: .; clone_size: few; v_call: TRBV5-1; j_call: TRBJ2-3; cdr3_aa: CASSGGADVNTQYF; cdr3_nt: TGCGCCAGCAGCGGGGGGGCCGATGTGAATACGCAGTATTTT
d_call: TRBD1; clone_size: .; v_call: TRBV29-1; j_call: TRBJ2-5; cdr3_aa: CSVEGQGKETQYF; cdr3_nt: TGCAGCGTTGAGGGACAGGGGAAAGAGACCCAGTACTTC
d_call: .; clone_size: .; v_call: TRBV7-2; j_call: TRBJ2-2; cdr3_aa: CASSLYVGATGELFF; cdr3_nt: TGTGCCAGCAGCTTATATGTCGGTGCCACCGGGGAGCTGTTTTTT
d_call: TRBD1; clone_size: few; v_call: TRBV6-5; j_call: TRBJ1-2; cdr3_aa: CASSLSLDRAYGYTF; cdr3_nt: TGTGCCAGCAGTCTCTCCTTGGACAGGGCTTATGGCTACACCTTC
d_call: .; clone_size: .; v_call: TRBV28; j_call: TRBJ2-4; cdr3_aa: CASSFPLRNAKNIQYF; cdr3_nt: TGTGCCAGCAGTTTTCCCCTAAGAAATGCCAAAAACATTCAGTACTTC
d_call: TRBD1; clone_size: .; v_call: TRBV12-3/TRBV12-4; j_call: TRBJ1-2; cdr3_aa: CASSGGTAGGYTF; cdr3_nt: TGTGCCAGCAGTGGCGGGACAGCTGGTGGCTACACCTTC
d_call: .; clone_size: .; v_call: TRBV6-5; j_call: TRBJ1-2; cdr3_aa: CASSSIRHLTNYGYTF; cdr3_nt: TGTGCCAGCAGTTCCATTCGACACCTTACTAACTATGGCTACACCTTC
d_call: .; clone_size: .; v_call: TRBV7-8; j_call: TRBJ1-1; cdr3_aa: CASSYQGPEAFF; cdr3_nt: TGTGCCAGCAGTTACCAGGGTCCTGAAGCTTTCTTT
d_call: .; clone_size: .; v_call: TRBV27; j_call: TRBJ2-5; cdr3_aa: CASRAGNLETQYF; cdr3_nt: TGTGCCAGCAGAGCCGGGAATCTGGAGACCCAGTACTTC
d_call: .; clone_size: .; v_call: TRBV5-1; j_call: TRBJ2-3; cdr3_aa: CASSLVPPEGTDTQYF; cdr3_nt: TGCGCCAGCAGCTTGGTCCCCCCAGAGGGCACAGATACGCAGTATTTT
d_call: .; clone_size: few; v_call: TRBV2; j_call: TRBJ2-2; cdr3_aa: CASSVTETTGELFF; cdr3_nt: TGTGCCAGCAGTGTTACAGAAACCACCGGGGAGCTGTTTTTT
d_call: .; clone_size: .; v_call: TRBV20-1; j_call: TRBJ1-2; cdr3_aa: CSARYMSGYTF; cdr3_nt: TGCAGTGCTAGATACATGTCCGGCTACACCTTC
d_call: .; clone_size: .; v_call: TRBV5-6; j_call: TRBJ2-4; cdr3_aa: CASSFWTSAKNIQYF; cdr3_nt: TGTGCCAGCAGCTTTTGGACATCAGCCAAAAACATTCAGTACTTC
d_call: TRBD2; clone_size: .; v_call: TRBV4-1; j_call: TRBJ2-3; cdr3_aa: CASSLTVRTSGSTDTQYF; cdr3_nt: TGCGCCAGCAGCCTAACAGTGAGGACTAGCGGGAGCACAGATACGCAGTATTTT
d_call: .; clone_size: .; v_call: TRBV5-1; j_call: TRBJ1-3; cdr3_aa: CASSVGGSGNTIYF; cdr3_nt: TGCGCCAGCAGCGTGGGAGGCTCTGGAAACACCATATATTTT
d_call: .; clone_size: few; v_call: TRBV4-1; j_call: TRBJ2-7; cdr3_aa: CASSQDSGSGLRYEQYF; cdr3_nt: TGCGCCAGCAGCCAAGATTCAGGAAGCGGGCTCAGATACGAGCAGTACTTC
d_call: .; clone_size: .; v_call: TRBV6-5; j_call: TRBJ1-2; cdr3_aa: CASDSTSYGYTF; cdr3_nt: TGTGCCAGCGACAGTACGTCCTATGGCTACACCTTC
d_call: .; clone_size: .; v_call: TRBV28; j_call: TRBJ1-5; cdr3_aa: CASRTAGGPQHF; cdr3_nt: TGTGCCAGCAGGACGGCCGGGGGACCCCAGCATTTT
d_call: .; clone_size: .; v_call: TRBV27; j_call: TRBJ2-1; cdr3_aa: CASSLSVGSNYNEQFF; cdr3_nt: TGTGCCAGCAGTTTATCTGTCGGGAGTAACTACAATGAGCAGTTCTTC
d_call: .; clone_size: .; v_call: TRBV2; j_call: TRBJ2-2; cdr3_aa: CASSAARGTGELFF; cdr3_nt: TGTGCCAGCAGTGCCGCGCGTGGCACCGGGGAGCTGTTTTTT
d_call: TRBD2; clone_size: .; v_call: TRBV28; j_call: TRBJ2-5; cdr3_aa: CASSLPGLAGVYETQYF; cdr3_nt: TGTGCCAGCAGTTTACCCGGACTAGCGGGAGTTTATGAGACCCAGTACTTC
d_call: .; clone_size: .; v_call: TRBV21-1; j_call: TRBJ2-5; cdr3_aa: CASSLPRGQGADKTQYF; cdr3_nt: TGTGCCAGCAGCCTCCCCAGGGGACAGGGGGCCGATAAGACCCAGTACTTC
d_call: .; clone_size: .; v_call: TRBV27; j_call: TRBJ2-1; cdr3_aa: CASSPRASFNEQFF; cdr3_nt: TGTGCCAGCAGCCCCCGTGCCAGTTTCAATGAGCAGTTCTTC
d_call: TRBD1; clone_size: .; v_call: TRBV5-1; j_call: TRBJ1-6; cdr3_aa: CASSLDLQGGSPLHF; cdr3_nt: TGCGCCAGCAGCTTGGATCTTCAGGGGGGTTCACCCCTCCACTTT
d_call: .; clone_size: few; v_call: TRBV7-3; j_call: TRBJ2-1; cdr3_aa: CASSLTPQGEDEQFF; cdr3_nt: TGTGCCAGCAGCTTAACCCCCCAGGGTGAGGATGAGCAGTTCTTC
d_call: TRBD2; clone_size: .; v_call: TRBV9; j_call: TRBJ2-3; cdr3_aa: CASSVEAGALWDTQYF; cdr3_nt: TGTGCCAGCAGCGTAGAAGCGGGAGCCCTCTGGGATACGCAGTATTTT
d_call: .; clone_size: .; v_call: TRBV18; j_call: TRBJ1-5; cdr3_aa: CASSPPGAHQPQHF; cdr3_nt: TGTGCCAGCTCACCACCGGGGGCCCATCAGCCCCAGCATTTT
d_call: .; clone_size: .; v_call: TRBV7-3; j_call: TRBJ2-3; cdr3_aa: CASSPGHPTDTQYF; cdr3_nt: TGTGCCAGCAGCCCGGGACACCCCACAGATACGCAGTATTTT
d_call: .; clone_size: .; v_call: TRBV4-1; j_call: TRBJ1-1; cdr3_aa: CASSQDPLTSVPNTEAFF; cdr3_nt: TGCGCCAGCAGCCAAGATCCCCTCACCAGTGTACCGAACACTGAAGCTTTCTTT
d_call: .; clone_size: .; v_call: TRBV14; j_call: TRBJ2-2; cdr3_aa: CASSQDSRELFF; cdr3_nt: TGTGCCAGCAGCCAAGATAGCCGGGAGCTGTTTTTT
d_call: .; clone_size: .; v_call: TRBV3-1/TRBV3-2; j_call: TRBJ2-7; cdr3_aa: CASSHAAGSYSYEQYF; cdr3_nt: TGTGCCAGCAGCCATGCCGCCGGGTCCTATTCCTACGAGCAGTACTTC
d_call: .; clone_size: few; v_call: TRBV10-3; j_call: TRBJ2-5; cdr3_aa: CAISGSVQGRKTQYF; cdr3_nt: TGTGCCATCAGTGGGTCCGTCCAGGGGAGAAAGACCCAGTACTTC
d_call: TRBD1; clone_size: .; v_call: TRBV7-8; j_call: TRBJ2-7; cdr3_aa: CASSFGTGKVEQYF; cdr3_nt: TGTGCCAGCAGCTTCGGGACAGGGAAGGTCGAGCAGTACTTC
d_call: .; clone_size: .; v_call: TRBV5-1; j_call: TRBJ1-1; cdr3_aa: CASSHLGQTNTEAFF; cdr3_nt: TGCGCCAGCAGCCATTTAGGACAGACTAACACTGAAGCTTTCTTT
d_call: TRBD2; clone_size: .; v_call: TRBV2; j_call: TRBJ2-2; cdr3_aa: CASSVGGTDTGELFF; cdr3_nt: TGTGCCAGCAGTGTGGGAGGGACCGACACCGGGGAGCTGTTTTTT
d_call: TRBD2; clone_size: .; v_call: TRBV5-1; j_call: TRBJ2-3; cdr3_aa: CASSLEAGGTDTQYF; cdr3_nt: TGCGCCAGCAGCTTGGAAGCGGGAGGCACAGATACGCAGTATTTT
d_call: .; clone_size: .; v_call: TRBV19; j_call: TRBJ1-2; cdr3_aa: CASSPNYGYTF; cdr3_nt: TGTGCCAGTAGTCCGAACTATGGCTACACCTTC
d_call: TRBD1; clone_size: .; v_call: TRBV2; j_call: TRBJ2-3; cdr3_aa: CASQVQGTSTDTQYF; cdr3_nt: TGTGCCAGTCAGGTACAGGGGACGAGCACAGATACGCAGTATTTT
d_call: .; clone_size: few; v_call: TRBV19; j_call: TRBJ1-4; cdr3_aa: CASHRGAGNEKLFF; cdr3_nt: TGTGCCAGTCATCGGGGGGCGGGGAATGAAAAACTGTTTTTT
d_call: TRBD2; clone_size: .; v_call: TRBV7-9; j_call: TRBJ2-7; cdr3_aa: CASSLGTSGNYEQYF; cdr3_nt: TGTGCCAGCAGCTTAGGAACTAGCGGGAACTACGAGCAGTACTTC
d_call: TRBD1; clone_size: few; v_call: TRBV30; j_call: TRBJ1-1; cdr3_aa: CAWSYRQGTEAFF; cdr3_nt: TGTGCCTGGAGTTACCGACAGGGGACTGAAGCTTTCTTT
d_call: TRBD2; clone_size: .; v_call: TRBV30; j_call: TRBJ2-3; cdr3_aa: CAWSGLAGVVTQYF; cdr3_nt: TGTGCCTGGAGTGGACTAGCGGGAGTCGTTACGCAGTATTTT
d_call: .; clone_size: once; v_call: TRBV10-3; j_call: TRBJ2-3; cdr3_aa: CAISEGGFADTQYF; cdr3_nt: TGTGCCATCAGTGAGGGGGGGTTCGCAGATACGCAGTATTTT
d_call: TRBD1; clone_size: .; v_call: TRBV28; j_call: TRBJ2-7; cdr3_aa: CASSSPTTGAKDEQYF; cdr3_nt: TGTGCCAGCAGTTCTCCAACGACAGGGGCAAAGGACGAGCAGTACTTC
d_call: TRBD2; clone_size: once; v_call: TRBV5-1; j_call: TRBJ2-3; cdr3_aa: CASSLSGGALTDTQYF; cdr3_nt: TGCGCCAGCAGTCTGAGCGGGGGGGCCCTCACAGATACGCAGTATTTT
d_call: TRBD2; clone_size: .; v_call: TRBV5-6; j_call: TRBJ2-7; cdr3_aa: CASSFGTRRYEQYF; cdr3_nt: TGTGCCAGCAGCTTCGGGACTAGACGCTACGAGCAGTACTTC
d_call: TRBD2; clone_size: .; v_call: TRBV19; j_call: TRBJ2-5; cdr3_aa: CASSSLLAGGIKGETQYF; cdr3_nt: TGTGCCAGTAGTTCCTTACTAGCGGGAGGAATCAAAGGAGAGACCCAGTACTTC
d_call: .; clone_size: .; v_call: TRBV7-9; j_call: TRBJ1-3; cdr3_aa: CASSLQGGNTIYF; cdr3_nt: TGTGCCAGCAGCCTCCAGGGTGGGAACACCATATATTTT